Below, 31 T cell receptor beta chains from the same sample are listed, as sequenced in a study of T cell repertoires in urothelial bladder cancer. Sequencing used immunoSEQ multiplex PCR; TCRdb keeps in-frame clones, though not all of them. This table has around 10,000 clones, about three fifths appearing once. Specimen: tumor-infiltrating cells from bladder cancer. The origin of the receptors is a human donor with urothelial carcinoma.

The CDR3 bases are TGCGCCAGCAGTAGAGGGAGGAACACTGAAGCTTTCTTT. It translates to CASSRGRNTEAFF. The chain recombines TRBV10-1 with TRBJ1-1; D is unclear. CDR3 size: 13 residues. Germline CDR1 is WNHNN and CDR2 is SYGVQD (reference sequence). Trimming pared 5 bases from V and 1 base from J, leaving 8 bases between.

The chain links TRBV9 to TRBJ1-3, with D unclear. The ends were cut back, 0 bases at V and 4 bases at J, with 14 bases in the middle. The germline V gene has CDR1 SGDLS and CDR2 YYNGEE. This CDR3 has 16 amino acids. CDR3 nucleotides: TGTGCCAGCAGCGTAGGTTCGGCAATTTACGGAAACACCATATATTTT. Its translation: CASSVGSAIYGNTIYF.

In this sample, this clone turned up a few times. The CDR3, as DNA: TGTGCCAGCAGCTTAGAAGGGAAGGGTTATTCACCCCTCCACTTT. Translation gives CASSLEGKGYSPLHF. The genes are TRBV7-6 and TRBJ1-6; D remains ambiguous. Germline lookup yields CDR1 SGHVS and CDR2 FNYEAQ. CDR3 length equals 15 residues. Trimming cost V 1 base and J 8 bases, with 12 bases left between them.

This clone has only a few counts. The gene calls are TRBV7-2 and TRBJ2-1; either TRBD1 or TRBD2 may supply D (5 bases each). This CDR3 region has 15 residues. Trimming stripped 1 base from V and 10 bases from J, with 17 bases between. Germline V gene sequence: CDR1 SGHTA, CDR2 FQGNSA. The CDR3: CASSLEAGTLSEQFF. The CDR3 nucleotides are TGTGCCAGCAGCTTAGAAGCAGGGACCCTCAGCGAGCAGTTCTTC.

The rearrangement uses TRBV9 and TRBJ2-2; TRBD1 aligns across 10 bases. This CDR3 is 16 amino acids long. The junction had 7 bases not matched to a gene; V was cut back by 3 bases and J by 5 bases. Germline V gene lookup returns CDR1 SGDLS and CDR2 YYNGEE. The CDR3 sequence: CASSAPGQGFTGELFF. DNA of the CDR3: TGTGCCAGCAGCGCCCCGGGACAGGGGTTTACCGGGGAGCTGTTTTTT.

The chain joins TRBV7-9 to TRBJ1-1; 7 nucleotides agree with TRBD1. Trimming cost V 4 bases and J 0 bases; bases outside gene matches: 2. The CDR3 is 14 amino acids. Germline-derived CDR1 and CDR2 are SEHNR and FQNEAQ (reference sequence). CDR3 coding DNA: TGTGCCAGCAGCTCCGGACAGGTGAACACTGAAGCTTTCTTT. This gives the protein CASSSGQVNTEAFF.

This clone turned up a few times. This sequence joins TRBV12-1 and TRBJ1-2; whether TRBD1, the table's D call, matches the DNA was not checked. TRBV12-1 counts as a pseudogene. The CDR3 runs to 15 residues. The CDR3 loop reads CASSTHGTVNYGYTF. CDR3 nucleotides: TGTGCCAGCAGCACCCACGGGACAGTAAACTATGGCTACACCTTC.

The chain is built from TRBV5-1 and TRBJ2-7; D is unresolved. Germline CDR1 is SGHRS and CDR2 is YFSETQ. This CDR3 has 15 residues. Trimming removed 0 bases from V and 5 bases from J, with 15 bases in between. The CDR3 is CASSLDWGNTDEQYF. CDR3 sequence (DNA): TGCGCCAGCAGCTTGGATTGGGGTAATACGGACGAGCAGTACTTC.

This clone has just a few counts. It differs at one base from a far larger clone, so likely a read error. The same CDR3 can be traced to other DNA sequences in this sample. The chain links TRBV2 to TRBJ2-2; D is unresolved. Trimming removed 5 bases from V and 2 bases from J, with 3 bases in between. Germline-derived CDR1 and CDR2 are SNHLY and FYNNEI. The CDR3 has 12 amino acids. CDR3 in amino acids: CASSFNTGELFF. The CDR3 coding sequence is TGTGCCAGCAGTTTTAACACCGGGGAGCTGTTTTTT. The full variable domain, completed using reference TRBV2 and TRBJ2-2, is EPEVTQTPSHQVTQMGQEVILRCVPISNHLYFYWYRQILGQKVEFLVSFYNNEISEKSEIFDDQFSVERPDGSNFTLKIRSTKLEDSAMYFCASSFNTGELFFGEGSRLTVL.

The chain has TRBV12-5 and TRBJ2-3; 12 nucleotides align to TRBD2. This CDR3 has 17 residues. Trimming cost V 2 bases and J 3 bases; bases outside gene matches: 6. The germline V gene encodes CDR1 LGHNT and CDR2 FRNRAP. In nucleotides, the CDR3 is TGTGCTAGTGGTTTGTTCCGGACTAGCGGGGAGACAGATACGCAGTATTTT. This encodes CASGLFRTSGETDTQYF.

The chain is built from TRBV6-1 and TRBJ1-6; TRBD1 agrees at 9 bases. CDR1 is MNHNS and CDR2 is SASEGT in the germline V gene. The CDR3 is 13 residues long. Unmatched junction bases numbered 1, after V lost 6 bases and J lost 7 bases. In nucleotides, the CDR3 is TGTGCCAGCAGAGGACAGGGGAATTCACCCCTCCACTTT. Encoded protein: CASRGQGNSPLHF.

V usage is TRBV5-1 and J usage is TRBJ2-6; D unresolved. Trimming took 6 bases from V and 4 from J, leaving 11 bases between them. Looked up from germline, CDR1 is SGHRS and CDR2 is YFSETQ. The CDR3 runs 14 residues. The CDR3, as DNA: TGCGCCAGCACCCCCGGGCTCGGGGCCAACGTCCTGACTTTC. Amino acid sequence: CASTPGLGANVLTF.

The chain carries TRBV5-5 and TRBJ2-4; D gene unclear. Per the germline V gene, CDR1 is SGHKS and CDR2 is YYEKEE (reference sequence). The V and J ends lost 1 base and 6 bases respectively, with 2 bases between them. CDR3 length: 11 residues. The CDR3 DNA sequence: TGTGCCAGCAGCTTGTCAAACATTCAGTACTTC. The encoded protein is CASSLSNIQYF. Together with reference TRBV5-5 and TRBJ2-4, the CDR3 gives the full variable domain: DAGVTQSPTHLIKTRGQQVTLRCSPISGHKSVSWYQQVLGQGPQFIFQYYEKEERGRGNFPDRFSARQFPNYSSELNVNALLLGDSALYLCASSLSNIQYFGAGTRLSVL.

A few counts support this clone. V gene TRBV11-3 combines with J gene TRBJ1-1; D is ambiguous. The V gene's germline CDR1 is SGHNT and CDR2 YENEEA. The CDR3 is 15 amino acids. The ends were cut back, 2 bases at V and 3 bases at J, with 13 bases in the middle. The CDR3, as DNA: TGTGCCAGCAGCTTAATGGAGGGCGGGTACACTGAAGCTTTCTTT. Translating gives CASSLMEGGYTEAFF.

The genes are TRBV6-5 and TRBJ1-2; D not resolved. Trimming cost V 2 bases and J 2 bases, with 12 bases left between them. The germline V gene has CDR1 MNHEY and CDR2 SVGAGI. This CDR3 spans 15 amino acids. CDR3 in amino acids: CASSYDSGRNYGYTF. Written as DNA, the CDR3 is TGTGCCAGCAGTTACGATTCGGGCAGGAACTATGGCTACACCTTC.

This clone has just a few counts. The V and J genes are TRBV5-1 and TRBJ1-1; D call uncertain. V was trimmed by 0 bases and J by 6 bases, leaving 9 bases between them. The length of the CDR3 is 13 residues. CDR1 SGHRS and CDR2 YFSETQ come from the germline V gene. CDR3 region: CASSLGQSAEAFF. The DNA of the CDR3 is TGCGCCAGCAGCTTGGGTCAGAGTGCTGAAGCTTTCTTT.

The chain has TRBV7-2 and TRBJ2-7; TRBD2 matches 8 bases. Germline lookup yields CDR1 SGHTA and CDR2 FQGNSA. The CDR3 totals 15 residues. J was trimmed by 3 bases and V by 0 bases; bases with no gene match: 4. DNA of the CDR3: TGTGCCAGCAGCTTAGCCCCAGCGGGGGACTACGAGCAGTACTTC. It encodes CASSLAPAGDYEQYF. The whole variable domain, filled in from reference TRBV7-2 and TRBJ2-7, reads GAGVSQSPSNKVTEKGKDVELRCDPISGHTALYWYRQSLGQGLEFLIYFQGNSAPDKSGLPSDRFSAERTGGSVSTLTIQRTQQEDSAVYLCASSLAPAGDYEQYFGPGTRLTVT.

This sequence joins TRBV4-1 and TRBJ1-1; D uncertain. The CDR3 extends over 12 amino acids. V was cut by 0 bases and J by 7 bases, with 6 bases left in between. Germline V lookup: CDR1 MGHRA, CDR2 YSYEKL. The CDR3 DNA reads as TGCGCCAGCAGCCAAGAAGGACTTGAAGCTTTCTTT. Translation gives CASSQEGLEAFF.

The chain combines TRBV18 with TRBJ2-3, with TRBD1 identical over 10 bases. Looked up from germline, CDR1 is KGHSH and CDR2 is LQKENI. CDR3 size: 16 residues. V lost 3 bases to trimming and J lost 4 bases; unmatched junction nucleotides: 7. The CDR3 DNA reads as TGTGCCAGCTCACCGGACTGGGACAGGGGATCAGATACGCAGTATTTT. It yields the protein CASSPDWDRGSDTQYF.

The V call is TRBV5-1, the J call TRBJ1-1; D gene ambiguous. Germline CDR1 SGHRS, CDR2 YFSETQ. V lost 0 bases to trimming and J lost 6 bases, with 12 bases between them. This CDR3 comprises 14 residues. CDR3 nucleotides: TGCGCCAGCAGCTTGGCTCACGAAACTGCTGAAGCTTTCTTT. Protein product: CASSLAHETAEAFF.

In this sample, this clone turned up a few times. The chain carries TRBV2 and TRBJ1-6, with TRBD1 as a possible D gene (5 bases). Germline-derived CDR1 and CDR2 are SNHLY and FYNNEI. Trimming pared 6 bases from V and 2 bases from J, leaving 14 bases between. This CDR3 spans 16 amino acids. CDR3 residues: CASSVGRGPYNSPLHF. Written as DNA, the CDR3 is TGTGCCAGCAGCGTCGGTAGGGGACCCTATAATTCACCCCTCCACTTT. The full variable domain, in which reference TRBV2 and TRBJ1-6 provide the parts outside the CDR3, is EPEVTQTPSHQVTQMGQEVILRCVPISNHLYFYWYRQILGQKVEFLVSFYNNEISEKSEIFDDQFSVERPDGSNFTLKIRSTKLEDSAMYFCASSVGRGPYNSPLHFGNGTRLTVT.

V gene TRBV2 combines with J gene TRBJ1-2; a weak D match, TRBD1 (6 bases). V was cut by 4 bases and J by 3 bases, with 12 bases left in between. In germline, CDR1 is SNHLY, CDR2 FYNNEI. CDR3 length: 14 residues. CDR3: CASSGQGYDYGYTF. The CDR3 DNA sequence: TGTGCCAGCAGTGGGCAGGGGTACGACTATGGCTACACCTTC.

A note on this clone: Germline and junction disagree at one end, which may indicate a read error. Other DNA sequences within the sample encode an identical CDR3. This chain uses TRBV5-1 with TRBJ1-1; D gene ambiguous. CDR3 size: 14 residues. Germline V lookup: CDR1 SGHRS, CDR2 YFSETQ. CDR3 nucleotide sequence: TGTGCCAGCAGCCATCGACGGCTGAACACTGAAGCTTTCTTT. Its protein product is CASSHRRLNTEAFF.

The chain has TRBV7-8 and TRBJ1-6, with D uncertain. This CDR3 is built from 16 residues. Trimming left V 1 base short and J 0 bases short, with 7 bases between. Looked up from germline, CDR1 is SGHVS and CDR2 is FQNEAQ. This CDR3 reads CASSLEWSSYNSPLHF. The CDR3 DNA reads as TGTGCCAGCAGCTTAGAGTGGAGCTCCTATAATTCACCCCTCCACTTT.

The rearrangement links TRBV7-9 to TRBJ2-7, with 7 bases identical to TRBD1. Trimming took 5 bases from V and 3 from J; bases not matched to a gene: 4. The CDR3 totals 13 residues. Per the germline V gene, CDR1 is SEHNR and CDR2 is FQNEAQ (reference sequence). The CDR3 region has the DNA TGTGCCAGCAGCCCGGGACAGATCTACGAGCAGTACTTC. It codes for CASSPGQIYEQYF.

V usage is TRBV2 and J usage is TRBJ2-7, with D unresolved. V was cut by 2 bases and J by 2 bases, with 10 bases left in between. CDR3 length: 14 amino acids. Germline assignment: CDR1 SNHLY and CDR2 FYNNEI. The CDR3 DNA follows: TGTGCCAGCAGTGAAAACACCTTGACCTACGAGCAGTACTTC. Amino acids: CASSENTLTYEQYF.

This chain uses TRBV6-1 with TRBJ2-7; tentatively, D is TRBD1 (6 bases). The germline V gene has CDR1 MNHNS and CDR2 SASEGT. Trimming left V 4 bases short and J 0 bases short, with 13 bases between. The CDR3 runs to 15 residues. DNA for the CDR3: TGTGCCAGCAGTGCACTGGGGGCAAGCTCCTACGAGCAGTACTTC. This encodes CASSALGASSYEQYF.

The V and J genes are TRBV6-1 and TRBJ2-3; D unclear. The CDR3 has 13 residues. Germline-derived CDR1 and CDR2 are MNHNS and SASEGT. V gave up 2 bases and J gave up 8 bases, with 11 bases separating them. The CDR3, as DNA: TGTGCCAGCAGTGAACTTATCTTCCCTACGCAGTATTTT. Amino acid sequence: CASSELIFPTQYF.

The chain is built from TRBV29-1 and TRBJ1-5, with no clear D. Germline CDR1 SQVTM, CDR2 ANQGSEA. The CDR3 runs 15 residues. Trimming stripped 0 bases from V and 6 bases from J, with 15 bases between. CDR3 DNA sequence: TGCAGCGTTGAAGAGGGTCGGGGTGACGGTCAGCCCCAGCATTTT. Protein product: CSVEEGRGDGQPQHF.

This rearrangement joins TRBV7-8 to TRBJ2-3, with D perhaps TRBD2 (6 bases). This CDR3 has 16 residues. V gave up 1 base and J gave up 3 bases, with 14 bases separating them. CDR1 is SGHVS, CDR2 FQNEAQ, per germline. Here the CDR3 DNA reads TGTGCCAGCAGCTTAGTGGGGGGTAAGGCGACAGATACGCAGTATTTT. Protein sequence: CASSLVGGKATDTQYF.

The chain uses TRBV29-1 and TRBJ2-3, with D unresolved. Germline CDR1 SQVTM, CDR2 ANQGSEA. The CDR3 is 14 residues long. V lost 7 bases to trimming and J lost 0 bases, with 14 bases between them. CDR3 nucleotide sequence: TGCAGCGAAGGTCGCACCCTAAGCACAGATACGCAGTATTTT. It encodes CSEGRTLSTDTQYF.